The 26 T cell receptor beta chains reported below all come from one sample, sequenced in a study of a mutant IDH1 vaccine in newly diagnosed glioma. The time point denotes: week 35, safety follow-up. Every vaccine dose comprised 300 ug of mutant IDH1 20-mer peptide plus topical imiquimod. The assay was immunoSEQ multiplex PCR, and TCRdb's table has in-frame clones only and misses some. The sample lists 45,000 to 55,000 clones; over 65% were seen once. Antigen specificity for these receptors is unknown. Specimen: PBMCs, collected from a glioma patient whose treatment included an IDH1 peptide vaccine. These receptors were obtained from a man aged 35-49 years with glioma.

V and J are TRBV14 and TRBJ1-3; no reliable D call. The germline CDR1 and CDR2 sequences are SGHDN and FVKESK. Trimming left V 6 bases short and J 4 bases short, with 4 bases between. The CDR3 consists of 11 residues. Here the CDR3 reads CASSKGNTIYF. CDR3 bases: TGTGCCAGCAGTAAGGGAAACACCATATATTTT.

The genes are TRBV7-9 and TRBJ1-3; D gene unclear. This CDR3 has 12 residues. The V end lost 7 bases, the J end lost 4 bases, and 8 bases lay between the germline ends. Germline V gene sequence: CDR1 SEHNR, CDR2 FQNEAQ (reference sequence). CDR3 bases: TGTGCCAGCAAGAATTCCGGAAACACCATATATTTT. Translated: CASKNSGNTIYF.

The chain recombines TRBV4-1 with TRBJ1-1; perhaps TRBD1 as D (5 bases). CDR1 is MGHRA and CDR2 is YSYEKL in the germline V gene. The CDR3 sequence is 17 residues long. The V gene lost 3 bases and the J gene lost 2 bases, with 19 bases spanning the gap. The CDR3 loop is CASSQSEPGRRNTEAFF. The CDR3 nucleotides read TGCGCCAGCAGCCAGAGCGAACCGGGACGGCGAAACACTGAAGCTTTCTTT.

The gene calls are TRBV18 and TRBJ1-1, with 7 bases matching TRBD1. The junction had 3 bases not matched to a gene; V was cut back by 5 bases and J by 0 bases. CDR1 and CDR2 from the germline V gene are KGHSH and LQKENI. CDR3 length equals 14 residues. CDR3 in DNA: TGTGCCAGCTCATGGGGACAGCTGAACACTGAAGCTTTCTTT. Translation gives CASSWGQLNTEAFF.

This clone was detected only a few times. This rearrangement joins TRBV7-2 to TRBJ1-5, with 7 positions matching TRBD1. Germline values: CDR1 SGHTA, CDR2 FQGNSA. J lost 0 bases, V lost 6 bases, and 5 bases had no gene match. This CDR3 is 15 amino acids long. In DNA form, the CDR3 reads TGTGCCAGCAGATCTACAGGGGTTAGCAATCAGCCCCAGCATTTT. Translating it yields CASRSTGVSNQPQHF.

The CDR3 reads CASSQEQNGYTF. The DNA for the CDR3 is TGTGCCAGCAGCCAAGAACAGAACGGCTACACCTTC. The gene calls are TRBV4-2 and TRBJ1-2; D not certain. The CDR3 totals 12 residues. Germline CDR1 LGHNA, CDR2 YNFKEQ. Between the trimmed V and J ends, which lost 0 bases and 8 bases, there was a span of 7 bases.

The rearrangement joins TRBV6-6 to TRBJ2-1; TRBD2 matches at 12 bases. The germline V gene encodes CDR1 MNHNY and CDR2 SVGAGI (reference sequence). The CDR3 extends over 16 amino acids. The J segment lost 2 bases and the V segment lost 2 bases, leaving 1 base of the junction unmatched. CDR3 nucleotides: TGTGCCAGCAGTTACCGGACTAGCGGGACCTACAATGAGCAGTTCTTC. This codes for CASSYRTSGTYNEQFF.

The chain joins TRBV27 to TRBJ2-2; weak D call: TRBD1 (6 bases). This CDR3 contains 14 residues. Trimming removed 7 bases from V and 3 bases from J, with 12 bases in between. CDR1 is MNHEY and CDR2 is SMNVEV in the germline V gene (reference sequence). The CDR3 DNA is TGTGCCAGCACCAGGTCAGGGGACACCGGGGAGCTGTTTTTT. Protein: CASTRSGDTGELFF.

The V and J genes are TRBV7-2 and TRBJ2-2; D possibly corresponds to TRBD2 (5 bases). Trimming pared 1 base from V and 6 bases from J, leaving 6 bases between. From germline, CDR1 is SGHTA and CDR2 FQGNSA. This CDR3 spans 13 amino acids. CDR3 amino acids: CASSLDGAGELFF. The DNA for the CDR3 is TGTGCCAGCAGCTTAGACGGGGCCGGGGAGCTGTTTTTT.

The V call is TRBV2, the J call TRBJ1-1, with D possibly TRBD1 on 5 matching bases. This CDR3 spans 14 amino acids. V was shortened by 4 bases and J by 2 bases, with 11 bases between the two germline ends. Germline CDR1 reads SNHLY; CDR2 reads FYNNEI. In DNA form, the CDR3 reads TGTGCCAGCAGTGTACGGAGGGGAAACACTGAAGCTTTCTTT. This sequence encodes CASSVRRGNTEAFF.

This clone was observed a few times. The V gene is TRBV6-4, the J gene TRBJ2-1; D might be TRBD2 (5 bases). V was pared by 0 bases and J by 9 bases, with 15 bases between. Germline V CDR1 and CDR2: MRHNA, SNTAGT. There are 15 residues in the CDR3. In nucleotides, the CDR3 is TGTGCCAGCAGTGACTCACTAGGAGGATCCAGTGAGCAGTTCTTC. Its protein product is CASSDSLGGSSEQFF.

The V call is TRBV6-6, the J call TRBJ1-1; D is possibly TRBD1 (6 bases). The CDR3 covers 14 residues. V lost 0 bases and J lost 4, with 9 bases in between. CDR1 and CDR2 (germline): MNHNY, SVGAGI (reference sequence). For the CDR3, the DNA is TGTGCCAGCAGTTACTCTGGGGGGCCCACTGAAGCTTTCTTT. Translated, it gives CASSYSGGPTEAFF.

This clone showed up just a few times. The identical CDR3 is also encoded by other nucleotide sequences in the sample. The chain links TRBV10-3 to TRBJ1-1; D ambiguous. Deletions cut 0 bases from V and 5 bases from J, with 4 bases between. This CDR3 spans 12 amino acids. Germline loops: CDR1 ENHRY, CDR2 SYGVKD. The CDR3 DNA reads as TGTGCCATCAGTGAGTCGGGGACTGAAGCTTTCTTT. Its translation is CAISESGTEAFF.

The J gene is TRBJ2-1, the V gene TRBV28; the match to TRBD2 covers 12 bases. The J segment lost 0 bases and the V segment lost 5 bases, leaving 14 bases of the junction unmatched. CDR1 and CDR2 (germline): MDHEN, SYDVKM. This CDR3 has 20 amino acids. The CDR3 DNA follows: TGTGCCAGCAGTCCACCTCCCAGACTAGCGGGAGCTGGCTCCTACAATGAGCAGTTCTTC. It is translated as CASSPPPRLAGAGSYNEQFF.

This clone was seen a single time. V and J are TRBV5-1 and TRBJ2-1, with a weak D call TRBD2 (6 bases). Trimming cost V 4 bases and J 8 bases, with 13 bases left between them. CDR1 and CDR2 from the germline V gene are SGHRS and YFSETQ. This CDR3 has 13 residues. The CDR3 region is CASSTGVVDEQFF. The CDR3 nucleotides read TGCGCCAGCAGCACGGGAGTAGTCGATGAGCAGTTCTTC. Full variable domain (remainder filled in from reference TRBV5-1 and TRBJ2-1): KAGVTQTPRYLIKTRGQQVTLSCSPISGHRSVSWYQQTPGQGLQFLFEYFSETQRNKGNFPGRFSGRQFSNSRSEMNVSTLELGDSALYLCASSTGVVDEQFFGPGTRLTVL.

The J gene is TRBJ1-1, the V gene TRBV18, with no clear D. The germline V gene encodes CDR1 KGHSH and CDR2 LQKENI. The CDR3 spans 12 residues. V lost 6 bases to trimming and J lost 1 base, with 6 bases between them. In DNA, the CDR3 is TGTGCCAGCTCGGGAGAGAACACTGAAGCTTTCTTT. It is translated as CASSGENTEAFF.

This clone was recorded a few times. The gene calls are TRBV5-6 and TRBJ1-4, with D unclear. The CDR3 loop spans 13 amino acids. Germline V lookup: CDR1 SGHDT, CDR2 YYEEEE. Trimming cost V 4 bases and J 7 bases, with 11 bases left between them. The CDR3 DNA is TGTGCCAGCAGCCGTCCTCGGGGTGAAAAACTGTTTTTT. Protein product: CASSRPRGEKLFF.

The rearrangement uses TRBV6-5 and TRBJ2-5; D might be TRBD1 (6 bases). Looked up from germline, CDR1 is MNHEY and CDR2 is SVGAGI. The CDR3 has 14 amino acids. V dropped 5 bases and J dropped 4 bases, with 14 bases sitting between them. The CDR3 sequence: CASSTTGHRETQYF. The CDR3 DNA follows: TGTGCCAGCAGTACCACAGGGCACCGAGAGACCCAGTACTTC.

With regard to this clone: One junction end does not reproduce the germline sequence, and a read error may be involved. Other DNA sequences in the sample encode the same CDR3. This sequence joins TRBV2 and TRBJ1-1, with 9 nucleotides matching TRBD1. The CDR3 contains 13 residues. The germline CDR1 and CDR2 sequences are SNHLY and FYNNEI. This CDR3 is CASRHRGPTEAFF. Here the CDR3 DNA reads TGTGCTAGCAGGCACAGGGGGCCGACTGAAGCTTTCTTT.

The chain joins TRBV5-1 to TRBJ2-1; D might be TRBD1 (5 bases). V was trimmed by 4 bases and J by 3 bases, leaving 8 bases between them. The CDR3 is 13 amino acids. Germline CDR1 is SGHRS and CDR2 is YFSETQ. This chain's CDR3 is CASSQRGYNEQFF. The CDR3 DNA reads TGCGCCAGCAGCCAAAGGGGCTACAATGAGCAGTTCTTC.

The chain is built from TRBV19 and TRBJ2-5; 15 nucleotides agree with TRBD2. CDR1 is LNHDA, CDR2 SQIVND, per germline (reference sequence). This CDR3 contains 17 residues. The J segment lost 0 bases and the V segment lost 5 bases, leaving 4 bases of the junction unmatched. The CDR3 nucleotides read TGTGCCAGTAGTTCGGGACTAGCGGGAGGCGACCAAGAGACCCAGTACTTC. It is translated as CASSSGLAGGDQETQYF.

This chain connects TRBV19 to TRBJ2-7; 10 bases match TRBD1. Germline CDR1 LNHDA, CDR2 SQIVND (reference sequence). This CDR3 is built from 15 residues. The V segment lost 5 bases and the J segment 5 bases; nucleotides outside the gene matches: 9. Here the CDR3 DNA reads TGTGCCAGTAGTCTAGCGACAGGGGGCTTGAACGAGCAGTACTTC. Residues: CASSLATGGLNEQYF. Based on the CDR3 plus reference TRBV19 and TRBJ2-7, the full variable domain is DGGITQSPKYLFRKEGQNVTLSCEQNLNHDAMYWYRQDPGQGLRLIYYSQIVNDFQKGDIAEGYSVSREKKESFPLTVTSAQKNPTAFYLCASSLATGGLNEQYFGPGTRLTVT.

CDR3 region: CASSLDLRNTEAFF. For the CDR3, the DNA is TGTGCCAGCAGCTTAGATTTACGGAACACTGAAGCTTTCTTT. The chain is built from TRBV11-3 and TRBJ1-1, with unresolved D. Looked up from germline, CDR1 is SGHNT and CDR2 is YENEEA. The CDR3 is made up of 14 amino acids. The V end was cut by 0 bases, the J end by 1 base, with 6 bases between.

This clone turned up a few times. The chain couples TRBV19 to TRBJ2-1; tentatively, D is TRBD2 (6 bases). In germline, CDR1 is LNHDA, CDR2 SQIVND (reference sequence). CDR3 size: 15 residues. V lost 4 bases, J lost 10 bases, and 20 bases lay in between. This chain's CDR3 is CASSTVRGSGGEQFF. CDR3 bases: TGTGCCAGTAGTACCGTGCGGGGCTCAGGTGGCGAGCAGTTCTTC.

This clone was recorded a few times. Distinct nucleotide sequences in the sample also encode this CDR3. CDR3 amino acids: CASSPQGNTEAFF. CDR3 sequence (DNA): TGTGCCAGCTCACCGCAAGGGAACACTGAAGCTTTCTTT. J is TRBJ1-1 and V is TRBV18; D gene unclear. V gave up 3 bases and J gave up 1 base, with 6 bases separating them. CDR1 and CDR2 (germline): KGHSH, LQKENI. The CDR3 sequence is 13 residues long.

This clone appeared a few times. The chain is built from TRBV6-5 and TRBJ2-1, with a weak D call TRBD1 (6 bases). The CDR3 covers 13 residues. The germline V gene encodes CDR1 MNHEY and CDR2 SVGAGI. V lost 6 bases to trimming and J lost 8 bases, with 14 bases between them. This CDR3 is CASRGRGIDEQFF. The CDR3 DNA reads TGTGCCAGCAGGGGCAGGGGAATAGATGAGCAGTTCTTC.